This TCR beta chain was identified during a study of blood T cell repertoires in COVID-19. Study overall: Sites across the United States, Italy and Spain contributed samples from acute and convalescent COVID-19. T cells, B-cell-depleted T cells, or PBMCs provided the cDNA or gDNA that served as material.

J lost 5 bases, V lost 3 bases, and 10 bases had no gene match. Germline assignment: CDR1 SGDLS and CDR2 YYNGEE. The CDR3 has 16 amino acids. Authors' analysis steps: The assay estimated nucleated cells by amplifying reference gene primers. Profiling relied on immunoSEQ multiplex PCR, and the TCRdb table lists in-frame clones only, not all of them. That table gives V, J and clone size, and the DNA gave D and trimming. The data contain 85,000 to 90,000 clones, around 80% of them singletons. The chain combines TRBV9 with TRBJ2-1; 8 bases align to TRBD2. The TCR originated in a woman aged 80 or over with acute or convalescent COVID-19. Input material: peripheral blood. The CDR3 region is CASSAPGGARNNEQFF. The DNA of the CDR3 is TGTGCCAGCAGCGCCCCCGGGGGGGCAAGGAACAATGAGCAGTTCTTC.